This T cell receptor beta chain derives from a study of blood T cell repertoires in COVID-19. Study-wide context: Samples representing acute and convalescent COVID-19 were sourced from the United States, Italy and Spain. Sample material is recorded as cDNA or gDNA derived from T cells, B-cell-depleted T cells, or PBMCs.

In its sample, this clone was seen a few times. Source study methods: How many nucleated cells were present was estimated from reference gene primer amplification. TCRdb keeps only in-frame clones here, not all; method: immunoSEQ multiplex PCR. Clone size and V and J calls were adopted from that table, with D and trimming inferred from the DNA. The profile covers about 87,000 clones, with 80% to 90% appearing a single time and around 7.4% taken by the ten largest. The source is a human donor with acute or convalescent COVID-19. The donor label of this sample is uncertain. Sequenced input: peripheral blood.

DNA of the CDR3: TGTGCCAGCAGAACAGACAGGGGAGGTCTCACTGAAGCTTTCTTT. Its translation: CASRTDRGGLTEAFF. The rearrangement joins TRBV11-3 to TRBJ1-1, with 8 bases aligning to TRBD1. CDR1 is SGHNT, CDR2 YENEEA, per germline. The length of the CDR3 is 15 residues. Trimming removed 6 bases from V and 4 bases from J; junction bases left unmatched: 10.